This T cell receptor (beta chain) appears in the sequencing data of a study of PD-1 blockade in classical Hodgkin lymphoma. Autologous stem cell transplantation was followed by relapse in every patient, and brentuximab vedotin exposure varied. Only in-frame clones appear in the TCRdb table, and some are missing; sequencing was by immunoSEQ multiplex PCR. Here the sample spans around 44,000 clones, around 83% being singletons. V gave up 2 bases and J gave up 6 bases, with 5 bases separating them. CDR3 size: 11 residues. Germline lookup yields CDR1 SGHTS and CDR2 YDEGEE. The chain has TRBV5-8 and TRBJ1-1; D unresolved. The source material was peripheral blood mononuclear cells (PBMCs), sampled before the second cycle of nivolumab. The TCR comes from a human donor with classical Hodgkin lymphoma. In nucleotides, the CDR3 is TGTGCCAGCAGCTTACGCGCTGAAGCTTTCTTT. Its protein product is CASSLRAEAFF.